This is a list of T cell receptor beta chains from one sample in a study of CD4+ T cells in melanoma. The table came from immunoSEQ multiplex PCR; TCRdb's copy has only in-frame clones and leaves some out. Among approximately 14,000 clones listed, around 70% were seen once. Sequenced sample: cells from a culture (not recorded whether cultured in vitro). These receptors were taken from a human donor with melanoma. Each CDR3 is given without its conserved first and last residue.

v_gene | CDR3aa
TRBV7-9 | ASSLVVMETQY
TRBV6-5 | ASSLTRRSGTGELF
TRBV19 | ASSIRGSSGDT
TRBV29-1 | SVGQGTYGYT
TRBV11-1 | ASSLGRGGKRSTEAF
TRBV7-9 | ASSSSGQWTKSSYEQY
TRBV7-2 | ASSLYAGGAIGSGNTIY
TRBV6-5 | ARGAVTNEKLF
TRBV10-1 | ASTRGLASTDTQY
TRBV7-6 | ASSLVGWSSPLH
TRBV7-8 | ASSLQSLAGGPTGELF
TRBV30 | AWSSAVESRRNSGNTIY
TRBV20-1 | SARDGYGYT
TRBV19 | ASRGIGVRQPQH
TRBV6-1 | ASFGTGTNYEQY
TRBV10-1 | ASSERRGPEWEQF
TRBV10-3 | AIGGALAEQF
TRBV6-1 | ASSRDFLSIEQY
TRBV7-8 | ASSRQSSYNEQF
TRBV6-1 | ASSLGRRIAF
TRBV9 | ASSVLGRFSEAF
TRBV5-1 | ASSLGPGNEQF
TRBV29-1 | SGGAEYNEQF
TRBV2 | ASSRQGISYNSPLH
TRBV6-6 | ASRRAGGPDEQF
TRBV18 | ASSPSEGGYEQY
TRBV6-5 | ASSVYNEQF
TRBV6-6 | ASSYSDQRPQH